Listed below are T cell receptor beta chains from one sample, sequenced in a study of cytomegalovirus exposure and HLA in healthy donors. Produced via immunoSEQ multiplex PCR; TCRdb's table is partial and in-frame only. The table shows 100,000 to 150,000 clones, with around 82% occurring only once. Sequenced sample: PBMCs. These receptors were collected from a woman aged 40 to 55 in good health and CMV-seropositive. The CDR3 runs from the conserved cysteine through the conserved F or W. D genes are given only for firm matches. Clone size is not always given. Where it is, it says once, few, many or a class for expanded clones.

clone size: -; D gene: TRBD1; J gene: TRBJ2-1; V gene: TRBV5-6; CDR3 protein: CASSSTGLNEQFF; CDR3 DNA: TGTGCCAGCAGCTCGACAGGGCTCAATGAGCAGTTCTTC
clone size: -; D gene: -; J gene: TRBJ2-7; V gene: TRBV5-1; CDR3 protein: CASSLRQGLSYEQYF; CDR3 DNA: TGCGCCAGCAGCTTACGACAGGGACTCTCCTACGAGCAGTACTTC
clone size: -; D gene: -; J gene: TRBJ1-1; V gene: TRBV5-1; CDR3 protein: CASSSKGGGPTEAFF; CDR3 DNA: TGCGCCAGCAGCTCAAAGGGGGGGGGTCCCACTGAAGCTTTCTTT
clone size: few; D gene: TRBD1; J gene: TRBJ1-1; V gene: TRBV27; CDR3 protein: CASSQQGAGGTEAFF; CDR3 DNA: TGTGCCAGCAGTCAACAGGGGGCGGGTGGCACTGAAGCTTTCTTT
clone size: -; D gene: -; J gene: TRBJ1-2; V gene: TRBV6-1; CDR3 protein: CASSPTGGYGYTF; CDR3 DNA: TGTGCCAGCAGTCCGACGGGGGGTTATGGCTACACCTTC
clone size: -; D gene: -; J gene: TRBJ2-3; V gene: TRBV9; CDR3 protein: CASSPGLFPDTQYF; CDR3 DNA: TGTGCCAGCAGCCCGGGACTTTTTCCAGATACGCAGTATTTT
clone size: -; D gene: TRBD1; J gene: TRBJ1-6; V gene: TRBV28; CDR3 protein: CASRGDRGANSPLHF; CDR3 DNA: TGTGCCAGCAGGGGGGACAGGGGGGCTAATTCACCCCTCCACTTT
clone size: -; D gene: TRBD1; J gene: TRBJ1-4; V gene: TRBV19; CDR3 protein: CASATGGEEKLFF; CDR3 DNA: TGTGCCAGCGCGACAGGGGGCGAAGAAAAACTGTTTTTT
clone size: once; D gene: TRBD1; J gene: TRBJ1-2; V gene: TRBV28; CDR3 protein: CASSVGQGHYGYTF; CDR3 DNA: TGTGCCAGCAGTGTAGGACAGGGTCACTATGGCTACACCTTC
clone size: medium-sized; D gene: -; J gene: TRBJ1-4; V gene: TRBV7-3; CDR3 protein: CASSLNRHEKLFF; CDR3 DNA: TGTGCCAGCAGCTTAAACAGGCATGAAAAACTGTTTTTT
clone size: -; D gene: -; J gene: TRBJ1-5; V gene: TRBV10-2; CDR3 protein: CASSEFVRAQPQHF; CDR3 DNA: TGCGCCAGCAGTGAGTTCGTGCGTGCTCAGCCCCAGCATTTT